A selection of T cell receptor beta chains follows, all from one sample in a study of blood T cell repertoires in COVID-19. Using immunoSEQ multiplex PCR, the repertoire was profiled, and TCRdb retains in-frame clones only, with some absent. The sample holds some 150,000 clones, approximately 86% seen once. Sequences were obtained from peripheral blood. The receptors were sampled from a man aged 55 to 69 with COVID-19, enrolled during active disease. CDR3s leave out the opening cysteine and the closing phenylalanine or tryptophan. Fields, in order: D gene, V gene, clone size, CDR3 protein. A D gene is named only where the DNA matches it firmly. Clone size is stated in some rows and not others, as once, few, many or a class when expanded.

D: TRBD1
V: TRBV28
size: .
CDR3: ASSLLGTGATNEKLF

D: .
V: TRBV4-3
size: .
CDR3: ASSQETGYYEQY

D: .
V: TRBV24-1
size: .
CDR3: ATSESLGGTGELF

D: .
V: TRBV19
size: .
CDR3: ASKEGINTEAF

D: .
V: TRBV2
size: once
CDR3: ASRRRQATNEKLF

D: .
V: TRBV2
size: .
CDR3: ASERTEVGTQY

D: .
V: TRBV6-6
size: .
CDR3: ASSYSDTRNTIY

D: TRBD1
V: TRBV24-1
size: .
CDR3: ATSDQGQEKLF

D: TRBD1
V: TRBV15
size: .
CDR3: ATAPQRGLGETQY

D: TRBD1
V: TRBV19
size: .
CDR3: ASAGTANTGELF

D: .
V: TRBV7-2
size: .
CDR3: ASSLGGVTNEKLF

D: TRBD1
V: TRBV7-6
size: .
CDR3: ASSLATGTGAAGTQY

D: TRBD2
V: TRBV4-1
size: .
CDR3: ASRYIAGISNEQF

D: TRBD2
V: TRBV7-8
size: .
CDR3: ASSLVLAGGYNEQF

D: TRBD1
V: TRBV6-5
size: .
CDR3: ASSTSGTGIPEAF

D: .
V: TRBV4-2
size: .
CDR3: ASSQDRVGNQPQH